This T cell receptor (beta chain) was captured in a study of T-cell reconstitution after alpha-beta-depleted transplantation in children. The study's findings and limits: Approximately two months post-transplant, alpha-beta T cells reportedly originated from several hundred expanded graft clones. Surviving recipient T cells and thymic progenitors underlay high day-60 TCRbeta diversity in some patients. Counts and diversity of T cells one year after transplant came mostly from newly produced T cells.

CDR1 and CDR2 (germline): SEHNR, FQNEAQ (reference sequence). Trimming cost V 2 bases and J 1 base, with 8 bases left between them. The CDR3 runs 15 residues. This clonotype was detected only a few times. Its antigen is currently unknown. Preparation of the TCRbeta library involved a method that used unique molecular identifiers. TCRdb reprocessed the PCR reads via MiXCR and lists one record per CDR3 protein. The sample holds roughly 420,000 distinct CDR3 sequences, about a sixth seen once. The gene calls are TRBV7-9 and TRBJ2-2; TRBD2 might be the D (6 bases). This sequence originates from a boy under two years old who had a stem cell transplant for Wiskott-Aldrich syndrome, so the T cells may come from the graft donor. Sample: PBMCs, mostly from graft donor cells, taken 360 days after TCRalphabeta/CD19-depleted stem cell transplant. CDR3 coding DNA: TGTGCCAGCAGCTTAAGACTAGTGAACACCGGGGAGCTGTTTTTT. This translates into CASSLRLVNTGELFF.